The sequence of this T cell receptor (beta chain) was determined in a study of shared clonotypes between healthy human individuals. The CDR3 is made up of 13 amino acids. The V and J ends lost 5 bases and 6 bases, in that order; junction bases with no gene match: 3. CDR1 and CDR2 (germline): SGHTA, FQGNSA. Profiling relied on immunoSEQ multiplex PCR, and the TCRdb table lists in-frame clones only, not all of them. The sample holds around 1.1 million clones; about four fifths are singletons and the top ten take around 0.6%. A word on this clone: Other DNA sequences in this sample translate to the same CDR3.

Input material: memory CD4+ T cells from PBMCs. Documented subset: CD45RA-negative fraction. The chain links TRBV7-2 to TRBJ1-5, with 8 positions matching TRBD1. The TCR was taken from a man younger than 30 in good health. Some clones in this sample may be carry-over from other donors' samples. The CDR3, as DNA: TGTGCCAGCAGCCGAGACAGGGGTCAGCCCCAGCATTTT. Translation gives CASSRDRGQPQHF. Full variable domain (rest looked up from reference TRBV7-2 and TRBJ1-5): GAGVSQSPSNKVTEKGKDVELRCDPISGHTALYWYRQSLGQGLEFLIYFQGNSAPDKSGLPSDRFSAERTGGSVSTLTIQRTQQEDSAVYLCASSRDRGQPQHFGDGTRLSIL.